The 28 T cell receptor beta chains listed next were all sequenced from one sample in a study of human T cells and chemical hapten exposure. Unfractionated whole blood was the source from which total RNA was extracted. TCRdb re-called the 5' RACE reads with MiXCR, one entry per CDR3 protein. Of about 140,000 distinct CDR3 sequences listed, 3.5% to 5% were seen once; the top ten hold under 1.5%. These receptors came from a female donor in good health.

This clonotype was seen more than once but under ten times. The chain links TRBV7-9 to TRBJ2-3; TRBD2 is a possible D gene (6 bases). Trimming took 4 bases from V and 7 from J, leaving 9 bases between them. CDR3 length equals 12 residues. Germline CDR1 reads SEHNR; CDR2 reads FQNEAQ (reference sequence). CDR3 nucleotide sequence: TGTGCCAGCAGCTCCGGACTATATACGCAGTATTTT. Its protein is CASSSGLYTQYF.

This clonotype has a handful of counts. This chain's CDR3 is CASSQDRVERGFGELFF. CDR3 nucleotide sequence: TGCGCCAGCAGCCAAGATCGCGTGGAGCGGGGTTTCGGGGAGCTGTTTTTT. The rearrangement links TRBV4-3 to TRBJ2-2, with 7 positions matching TRBD2. Germline CDR1 is LGHNA and CDR2 is YSLEER. J lost 7 bases, V lost 0 bases, and 11 bases had no gene match. This CDR3 has 17 amino acids.

Ten or more counts support this clonotype. The chain joins TRBV6-8 to TRBJ2-3, with TRBD2 identical over 8 bases. From germline, CDR1 is MNHGY and CDR2 SAAAGT. CDR3 length: 14 residues. V was pared by 9 bases and J by 5 bases, with 10 bases of the junction left unmatched. CDR3 in amino acids: CARKQAGALDTQYF. The CDR3 DNA reads as TGTGCCAGGAAGCAAGCGGGGGCCCTAGATACGCAGTATTTT.

In this sample, this clonotype turned up many times. The rearrangement links TRBV20-1 to TRBJ2-3; tentatively, D is TRBD1 (5 bases). Germline loops: CDR1 DFQATT, CDR2 SNEGSKA (reference sequence). The CDR3 sequence is 13 residues long. V lost 5 bases to trimming and J lost 4 bases, with 13 bases between them. In nucleotides, the CDR3 is TGCAGTGCTCACTCAGGGTCTTCAGATACGCAGTATTTT. As protein: CSAHSGSSDTQYF.

This clonotype has at least ten counts. This chain connects TRBV6-6 to TRBJ1-1, with 7 bases fitting TRBD1. The V gene's germline CDR1 is MNHNY and CDR2 SVGAGI (reference sequence). J lost 0 bases, V lost 10 bases, and 5 bases had no gene match. The CDR3 contains 13 residues. The CDR3 is CATTGQMNTEAFF. The DNA of the CDR3 is TGTGCCACCACGGGACAGATGAACACTGAAGCTTTCTTT.

The table lists this clonotype with many counts. The chain uses TRBV6-6 and TRBJ1-5; TRBD1 matches 8 bases. This CDR3 region has 14 residues. Germline lookup yields CDR1 MNHNY and CDR2 SVGAGI (reference sequence). V shed 6 bases, J shed 6 bases, and the junction held 7 bases outside the gene matches. CDR3: CASRLQGAGQPQHF. The CDR3 DNA reads as TGTGCCAGCAGGCTTCAGGGGGCCGGTCAGCCCCAGCATTTT.

This clonotype was detected ten times or more. V gene TRBV14 combines with J gene TRBJ2-7, with D possibly TRBD1 on 6 matching bases. With 3 bases removed from V and 1 base from J, the gap between germline ends came to 10 bases. Germline V gene data show CDR1 as SGHDN and CDR2 as FVKESK. The CDR3 contains 14 residues. The CDR3 region has the DNA TGTGCCAGCAGCCAGGTCGGACAGTCCTACGAGCAGTACTTC. Its translation: CASSQVGQSYEQYF. Full variable domain (remainder filled in from reference TRBV14 and TRBJ2-7): EAGVTQFPSHSVIEKGQTVTLRCDPISGHDNLYWYRRVMGKEIKFLLHFVKESKQDESGMPNNRFLAERTGGTYSTLKVQPAELEDSGVYFCASSQVGQSYEQYFGPGTRLTVT.

This clonotype was seen ten or more times. The chain carries TRBV7-2 and TRBJ1-1; no clear D. Trimming took off 0 bases at V and 6 bases at J, with 8 bases between the two ends. This CDR3 is 13 amino acids long. CDR1 SGHTA and CDR2 FQGNSA come from the germline V gene. CDR3 sequence (DNA): TGTGCCAGCAGCTTAGCGCTCGGATCTGAAGCTTTCTTT. Translating it yields CASSLALGSEAFF.

This clonotype showed up many times. The J gene is TRBJ2-7, the V gene TRBV7-9; tentatively, D is TRBD1 or TRBD2 (5 bases each). Germline CDR1 SEHNR, CDR2 FQNEAQ (reference sequence). CDR3 size: 14 residues. V was cut by 2 bases and J by 3 bases, with 11 bases left in between. Here the CDR3 DNA reads TGTGCCAGCAGCTTATACGAGGGGCACTACGAGCAGTACTTC. Its protein product is CASSLYEGHYEQYF.

This clonotype was counted ten times or more. The V call is TRBV4-3, the J call TRBJ1-1; maybe TRBD1 (6 bases). Germline CDR1 and CDR2: LGHNA and YSLEER. The CDR3 contains 15 residues. Trimming took off 2 bases at V and 0 bases at J, with 10 bases between the two ends. This CDR3 reads CASSQTGSMNTEAFF. CDR3 DNA sequence: TGCGCCAGCAGCCAAACAGGGAGCATGAACACTGAAGCTTTCTTT.

This clonotype appeared a single time. With a much larger clone just one base away, this may be a read error. V usage is TRBV12-5 and J usage is TRBJ2-7; D ambiguous. The V end lost 3 bases, the J end lost 5 bases, and 14 bases lay between the germline ends. The CDR3 is made up of 14 amino acids. From germline, CDR1 is LGHNT and CDR2 FRNRAP. The CDR3 sequence: CASGLERVADEQYF. The CDR3 DNA reads as TGTGCTAGTGGTTTAGAACGGGTTGCCGACGAGCAGTACTTC.

This clonotype was picked up many times. The V call is TRBV18, the J call TRBJ2-3; D is perhaps TRBD1 or TRBD2 (5 bases each). Germline V gene data show CDR1 as KGHSH and CDR2 as LQKENI. The V end lost 3 bases, the J end lost 3 bases, and 25 bases lay between the germline ends. The CDR3 loop spans 19 amino acids. The chain's CDR3 is CASSPSISPRGTATDTQYF. The CDR3 DNA reads as TGTGCCAGCTCACCGTCGATATCCCCGAGGGGAACCGCTACAGATACGCAGTATTTT.

This clonotype was seen more than once but under ten times. The gene calls are TRBV20-1 and TRBJ1-1, with TRBD1 as a possible D gene (5 bases). CDR3 length: 13 residues. Trimming left V 2 bases short and J 5 bases short, with 12 bases between. Germline assignment: CDR1 DFQATT and CDR2 SNEGSKA (reference sequence). CDR3 loop: CSARKEWGTEAFF. Here the CDR3 DNA reads TGCAGTGCTAGAAAAGAGTGGGGGACTGAAGCTTTCTTT.

This clonotype was seen at least ten times. V usage is TRBV28 and J usage is TRBJ1-1; TRBD1 is a possible D gene (5 bases). V was shortened by 4 bases and J by 1 base, with 16 bases between the two germline ends. In germline, CDR1 is MDHEN, CDR2 SYDVKM. This CDR3 contains 16 residues. The chain's CDR3 is CASSSIEFTGNTEAFF. The DNA of the CDR3 is TGTGCCAGCAGTTCCATTGAATTTACAGGGAACACTGAAGCTTTCTTT. The full variable domain, in which reference TRBV28 and TRBJ1-1 provide the parts outside the CDR3, is DVKVTQSSRYLVKRTGEKVFLECVQDMDHENMFWYRQDPGLGLRLIYFSYDVKMKEKGDIPEGYSVSREKKERFSLILESASTNQTSMYLCASSSIEFTGNTEAFFGQGTRLTVV.

This clonotype was seen a handful of times. This chain connects TRBV5-1 to TRBJ2-7; possibly TRBD1 or TRBD2 for D (5 bases each). Germline V lookup: CDR1 SGHRS, CDR2 YFSETQ. Trimming pared 1 base from V and 6 bases from J, leaving 14 bases between. The CDR3 runs 14 residues. DNA of the CDR3: TGCGCCAGCAGCTTGTCACCCGGGGCGGTCGAGCAGTACTTC. Its translation: CASSLSPGAVEQYF.

This clonotype appeared many times. The V call is TRBV6-6, the J call TRBJ1-3, with D perhaps matching TRBD1 (5 bases). The CDR3 contains 14 residues. V shed 2 bases and J shed 4 bases, with 9 bases lying between them. Per germline, CDR1 MNHNY and CDR2 SVGAGI (reference sequence). In DNA form, the CDR3 reads TGTGCCAGCAGTTACCGGGACGGAGGAAACACCATATATTTT. Amino acids: CASSYRDGGNTIYF.

In its sample, this clonotype was seen many times. The genes are TRBV12-3 or TRBV12-4 and TRBJ2-3, with a weak D call TRBD1 (5 bases). Trimming left V 5 bases short and J 2 bases short, with 14 bases between. The CDR3 totals 15 residues. CDR3 amino acids: CASSPHLGVTDTQYF. CDR3 in DNA: TGTGCCAGCAGTCCCCATTTAGGGGTCACAGATACGCAGTATTTT.

This clonotype was recorded many times. The rearrangement links TRBV20-1 to TRBJ2-5; 7 nucleotides line up with TRBD1. This CDR3 region has 12 residues. With V trimmed by 4 bases and J by 2 bases, 1 base remained unmatched. Per germline, CDR1 DFQATT and CDR2 SNEGSKA (reference sequence). This chain's CDR3 is CSAMGQQETQYF. CDR3 nucleotides: TGCAGTGCTATGGGACAGCAAGAGACCCAGTACTTC.

This clonotype was seen a few times. The chain employs TRBV12-3 or TRBV12-4 and TRBJ1-6; D not certain. There are 11 residues in the CDR3. Trimming took 3 bases from V and 14 from J, leaving 8 bases between them. The CDR3 region is CASSFGRTLHF. In nucleotides, the CDR3 is TGTGCCAGCAGTTTTGGACGAACCCTCCACTTT.

Many counts were recorded for this clonotype. This chain connects TRBV7-9 to TRBJ1-1; D is uncertain. Germline loops: CDR1 SEHNR, CDR2 FQNEAQ (reference sequence). Trimming pared 3 bases from V and 0 bases from J, leaving 5 bases between. The CDR3 consists of 13 residues. The CDR3 spells CASSFQMNTEAFF. The CDR3 nucleotides read TGTGCCAGCAGCTTTCAGATGAACACTGAAGCTTTCTTT.

At least ten counts were recorded for this clonotype. In nucleotides, the CDR3 is TGTGCCAGCTCCAACCTGGGGACAGGGGGCAATGAGCAGTTCTTC. Translated: CASSNLGTGGNEQFF. The chain recombines TRBV28 with TRBJ2-1, with 11 bases identical to TRBD1. This CDR3 spans 15 amino acids. V shed 8 bases, J shed 6 bases, and the junction held 9 bases outside the gene matches. Germline lookup yields CDR1 MDHEN and CDR2 SYDVKM.

This clonotype has at least ten counts. This chain links TRBV2 with TRBJ1-5; the D is unclear. Per germline, CDR1 SNHLY and CDR2 FYNNEI. The length of the CDR3 is 12 residues. With 10 bases removed from V and 7 bases from J, the gap between germline ends came to 14 bases. The CDR3: CANHTSAQPQHF. The CDR3 nucleotides are TGTGCCAACCACACCAGCGCGCAGCCCCAGCATTTT.

This clonotype was seen ten or more times. J is TRBJ1-3 and V is TRBV6-5; 10 nucleotides align to TRBD1. From germline, CDR1 is MNHEY and CDR2 SVGAGI. V lost 6 bases and J lost 7; bases outside the gene matches: 9. The CDR3 extends over 15 amino acids. DNA of the CDR3: TGTGCCAGCAGCTTGGGACAGGGGCGAGGGAACACCATATATTTT. Translating gives CASSLGQGRGNTIYF.

This clonotype came up many times. The rearrangement joins TRBV7-6 to TRBJ1-1; D uncertain. The CDR3 runs 15 residues. Germline assignment: CDR1 SGHVS and CDR2 FNYEAQ. Trimming took 4 bases from V and 4 from J, leaving 16 bases between them. The CDR3: CASSSALGPLTEAFF. In DNA form, the CDR3 reads TGTGCCAGCAGCTCCGCCCTCGGCCCCCTCACTGAAGCTTTCTTT.

In this sample, this clonotype turned up many times. The rearrangement uses TRBV5-1 and TRBJ2-3, with D perhaps matching TRBD2 (6 bases). This CDR3 is 15 amino acids long. CDR1 is SGHRS, CDR2 YFSETQ, per germline. Trimming pared 1 base from V and 2 bases from J, leaving 11 bases between. CDR3 sequence reads: CASSLSSVHTDTQYF. The CDR3 DNA sequence: TGCGCCAGCAGCTTGTCTAGCGTCCACACAGATACGCAGTATTTT.

There are many counts of this clonotype. This CDR3 reads CASSFLPDPLPPSASYEQYF. For the CDR3, the DNA is TGTGCCAGCAGCTTTTTGCCCGACCCCCTGCCCCCTAGCGCCTCCTACGAGCAGTACTTC. The chain combines TRBV11-2 with TRBJ2-7, with a tentative D call TRBD2 (6 bases). The CDR3 length is 20 residues. V lost 3 bases and J lost 0, with 27 bases in between. Per germline, CDR1 SGHAT and CDR2 FQNNGV.

This clonotype has ten or more counts. The chain has TRBV12-3 or TRBV12-4 and TRBJ1-1; TRBD1 matches at 9 bases. The ends lost 5 bases at V and 0 bases at J; junction bases unmatched: 4. CDR3 length equals 15 residues. The CDR3 nucleotides read TGTGCCAGCAGTCCGAGGGACAGGGTGAACACTGAAGCTTTCTTT. Protein: CASSPRDRVNTEAFF.

This clonotype was observed at least ten times. The V and J genes are TRBV7-9 and TRBJ2-1; possible D gene TRBD2, 6 bases. Looked up from germline, CDR1 is SEHNR and CDR2 is FQNEAQ (reference sequence). V lost 0 bases, J lost 9 bases, and 12 bases lay in between. The CDR3 loop spans 14 amino acids. In DNA form, the CDR3 reads TGTGCCAGCAGCTTAGCAATTTCCGGGGGTGAGCAGTTCTTC. Translating it yields CASSLAISGGEQFF.